One and the same sample provided the 15 T cell receptor beta chains below, sequenced in a study of Tregs in tolerant kidney transplant recipients. Libraries were prepared by immunoSEQ multiplex PCR; TCRdb keeps only in-frame clonotypes and omits some of them. The data include about 48,000 clones; the top ten clones carry around 0.8%. The sequenced sample was CD4+ T cells from blood, obtained before the transplant. The receptors here all came from a human donor who received a combined kidney and bone marrow transplant.

Comments on this clone: The CDR3 is cut off 3 residues early in the read; its end comes from the germline J gene. The genes are TRBV19 and TRBJ2-7, with TRBD1 matching 10 bases. The V and J ends lost 5 bases and 5 bases, in that order; junction bases with no gene match: 6. Per germline, CDR1 LNHDA and CDR2 SQIVND (reference sequence). The CDR3 has 14 amino acids. CDR3 sequence: CASSARQGADEQYF. The part of the CDR3 DNA that was read is TGTGCCAGTAGTGCCCGACAGGGGGCCGACGAG.

As to this clone: The read gets to within 3 residues of the CDR3 end, and the germline J gene fills in the rest. The J gene is TRBJ2-2, the V gene TRBV5-1; no reliable D call. Per germline, CDR1 SGHRS and CDR2 YFSETQ. Deletions cut 6 bases from V and 3 bases from J, with 15 bases between. This CDR3 comprises 15 residues. The covered CDR3 bases are TGCGCCAGCAAAAAAGGGTTCACGGACACCGGGGAG. This gives the protein CASKKGFTDTGE. The full CDR3 protein reads CASKKGFTDTGELFF.

A word on this clone: The missing CDR3 end, 3 residues past where the read stops, is filled in from the germline J gene. This chain uses TRBV19 with TRBJ2-1, with 10 nucleotides matching TRBD1. V lost 7 bases and J lost 6; bases outside the gene matches: 18. CDR3 length: 18 amino acids. Germline CDR1 LNHDA, CDR2 SQIVND (reference sequence). This chain's CDR3 is CASTTLQNRDRGINEQFF. The CDR3 DNA, read in part, is TGTGCCAGTACCACCCTACAAAACCGGGACAGGGGTATCAATGAG.

As for this clone: The missing CDR3 end, 3 residues past where the read stops, is filled in from the germline J gene. The J gene is TRBJ2-7, the V gene TRBV29-1, with 13 bases that match TRBD2. Germline V gives CDR1 SQVTM, CDR2 ANQGSEA. Trimming at V came to 5 bases and at J to 2 bases, leaving 3 bases not matched to a gene. CDR3 length: 14 residues. CDR3 DNA, as far as it was read: TGCAGCGTTCTAGGACTAGCGGGAGCCTACGAG. The encoded protein is CSVLGLAGAYE. The entire CDR3 sequence reads CSVLGLAGAYEQYF.

In regard to this clone: The missing CDR3 end, 3 residues past where the read stops, is filled in from the germline J gene. In the same sample, other DNA sequences code for this CDR3. V gene TRBV7-9 combines with J gene TRBJ2-5, with D possibly matching TRBD2 (5 bases). This CDR3 is 15 amino acids long. V lost 1 base, J lost 1 base, and 10 bases lay in between. Looked up from germline, CDR1 is SEHNR and CDR2 is FQNEAQ (reference sequence). The CDR3 bases that were read are TGTGCCAGCAGCTTAGGGGCAGGAGGCCAAGAGACC. Its protein product is CASSLGAGGQET. The CDR3, in full, reads CASSLGAGGQETQYF.

Comment on this clone: The sequence runs out 3 residues before the end of the CDR3; the remainder is reconstructed from the germline J gene. The V gene is TRBV4-2, the J gene TRBJ2-7; D is perhaps TRBD1 (6 bases). Germline CDR1 reads LGHNA; CDR2 reads YNFKEQ. The CDR3 is 13 amino acids. The V gene lost 4 bases and the J gene lost 4 bases, with 11 bases spanning the gap. This CDR3 reads CASSRERGYEQYF. The part of the CDR3 DNA that was read is TGTGCCAGCAGCCGAGAGAGGGGGTACGAG.

Concerning this clone itself: The CDR3 extends 3 residues past the end of the read, so its final part is completed from the germline J gene. The chain couples TRBV20-1 to TRBJ1-1, with no clear D. The CDR3 contains 14 residues. V was pared by 2 bases and J by 2 bases, with 12 bases between. Germline CDR1 is DFQATT and CDR2 is SNEGSKA (reference sequence). The DNA read from the CDR3 is TGCAGTGCTAGAAGGCCGGGGTATAACACTGAA. As protein: CSARRPGYNTE. The entire CDR3 protein reads CSARRPGYNTEAFF.

A word on this clone: The read falls 3 residues short of the CDR3 end, and the missing part is taken from the germline J gene. The rearrangement links TRBV19 to TRBJ2-5; possible D gene TRBD2, 5 bases. Trimming removed 3 bases at V and 5 bases at J, with 19 bases between. This CDR3 comprises 16 residues. The germline CDR1 and CDR2 sequences are LNHDA and SQIVND (reference sequence). This CDR3 reads CASSIGVGGRGETQYF. The sequenced part of the CDR3 DNA is TGTGCCAGTAGTATCGGAGTTGGAGGCCGCGGGGAGACC.

Note on this clone: The missing CDR3 end, 3 residues past where the read stops, is filled in from the germline J gene. The chain recombines TRBV19 with TRBJ2-1; TRBD1 agrees at 10 bases. Germline CDR1 is LNHDA and CDR2 is SQIVND (reference sequence). The CDR3 totals 13 residues. V dropped 9 bases and J dropped 8; count of bases not matched to a gene: 7. The part of the CDR3 DNA that was read is TGTGCCAGCCTCGGGACAGGGGATTATGAG. Translating it yields CASLGTGDYE. The CDR3 as a whole reads CASLGTGDYEQFF. The full variable domain, in which reference TRBV19 and TRBJ2-1 provide the parts outside the CDR3, is DGGITQSPKYLFRKEGQNVTLSCEQNLNHDAMYWYRQDPGQGLRLIYYSQIVNDFQKGDIAEGYSVSREKKESFPLTVTSAQKNPTAFYLCASLGTGDYEQFFGPGTRLTVL.

About this clone itself: Sequencing ends 3 residues short of the CDR3 end; the germline J gene provides the rest. The V gene is TRBV7-8, the J gene TRBJ2-1; 11 bases line up with TRBD2. Germline V gene sequence: CDR1 SGHVS, CDR2 FQNEAQ. Unmatched junction bases numbered 4, after V lost 5 bases and J lost 1 base. This CDR3 has 16 residues. The DNA read from the CDR3 is TGTGCCAGCAGCATAAGACTAGCGGGATCCTACAATGAG. Its translation: CASSIRLAGSYNE. The complete CDR3 protein is CASSIRLAGSYNEQFF. Supplemented by reference TRBV7-8 and TRBJ2-1, the full variable domain reads GAGVSQSPRYKVAKRGQDVALRCDPISGHVSLFWYQQALGQGPEFLTYFQNEAQLDKSGLPSDRFFAERPEGSVSTLKIQRTQQEDSAVYLCASSIRLAGSYNEQFFGPGTRLTVL.

On this clone itself: Read sequence stops 3 residues before the CDR3 end, and the germline J gene provides the missing end. V and J are TRBV19 and TRBJ1-5; 10 bases fit TRBD1. V lost 6 bases and J lost 2; bases outside the gene matches: 4. CDR1 and CDR2 from the germline V gene are LNHDA and SQIVND (reference sequence). The length of the CDR3 is 15 residues. CDR3 DNA (partial): TGTGCCAGTAGCCGACAGGGGGCAGGCAATCAGCCC. Its translation: CASSRQGAGNQP. The full-length CDR3 reads as CASSRQGAGNQPQHF. Full variable domain (missing parts from reference TRBV19 and TRBJ1-5): DGGITQSPKYLFRKEGQNVTLSCEQNLNHDAMYWYRQDPGQGLRLIYYSQIVNDFQKGDIAEGYSVSREKKESFPLTVTSAQKNPTAFYLCASSRQGAGNQPQHFGDGTRLSIL.

Note on this clone: Read data end 3 residues before the CDR3 end; the end is taken from the germline J gene. V is TRBV20-1 and J is TRBJ1-4; D is unclear. Germline CDR1 DFQATT, CDR2 SNEGSKA (reference sequence). The ends were cut back, 0 bases at V and 0 bases at J, with 14 bases in the middle. The CDR3 is 17 amino acids. The CDR3 DNA, read in part, is TGCAGTGCTAGAGATGCCGCCCAGTTTTCAACTAATGAAAAA. Translated: CSARDAAQFSTNEK. In full, the CDR3 is CSARDAAQFSTNEKLFF.

Worth noting for this clone: Coverage ceases 3 residues before the CDR3 finishes, and the germline J gene fills in the end. V and J are TRBV14 and TRBJ1-6; no reliable D call. The germline V gene has CDR1 SGHDN and CDR2 FVKESK. This CDR3 is 16 amino acids long. Trimming removed 1 base from V and 6 bases from J, with 13 bases in between. The part of the CDR3 DNA that was read is TGTGCCAGCAGCCAAGTCGTACCGCAGCGTAATTCACCC. Its protein is CASSQVVPQRNSP. The whole CDR3 sequence is CASSQVVPQRNSPLHF.

With regard to this clone: Coverage ceases 3 residues before the CDR3 finishes, and the germline J gene fills in the end. J is TRBJ1-5 and V is TRBV12-3 or TRBV12-4, with 8 bases aligning to TRBD1. Losses at the gene ends were 5 bases for V and 1 base for J; bases not matched to a gene: 1. The CDR3 length is 14 residues. The CDR3 bases that were read are TGTGCCAGCAGTCGGGACAGGAGCAATCAGCCC. Its translation is CASSRDRSNQP. The entire CDR3 protein is CASSRDRSNQPQHF.

In regard to this clone: The read comes to an end 3 residues before the CDR3 does, leaving the germline J gene to fill in the end. The chain uses TRBV19 and TRBJ2-2; 8 bases align to TRBD2. The CDR3 is 17 amino acids. Germline V gene lookup returns CDR1 LNHDA and CDR2 SQIVND (reference sequence). Trimming removed 1 base from V and 1 base from J; junction bases left unmatched: 5. CDR3 sequence: CASSIGPTSGNTGELFF. Partial CDR3 DNA: TGTGCCAGTAGTATAGGGCCCACTAGCGGGAACACCGGGGAG.